The T cell receptor (beta chain) described here comes from a study of T cell responses to AZD1222 COVID-19 vaccine. Points from the study as a whole: Baseline testing showed seropositivity in only six AZD1222 recipients.

In this sample, this clone turned up once. No antigen is known for it. J gave up 6 bases and V 4 bases, and 9 bases lay outside the gene matches. Germline loops: CDR1 LGHDT, CDR2 YNNKEL (reference sequence). This CDR3 has 15 residues. Assay used: immunoSEQ multiplex PCR; TCRdb lists only in-frame clones, some missing. The sample includes 100,000 to 150,000 clones, approximately 90% seen only once; the top ten take around 7.8%. The rearrangement uses TRBV3-1 (or the pseudogene TRBV3-2) and TRBJ2-1; 7 bases agree with TRBD1. The sample consisted of peripheral blood, taken on day 0 of AZD1222 vaccination. This TCR was sampled from an adult in good health. CDR3 DNA sequence: TGTGCCAGCAGCCCAGACAGGGCCTCTGGCAATGAGCAGTTCTTC. Protein: CASSPDRASGNEQFF.